The 18 T cell receptor beta chains below were found in one sample sequenced in a study of T-cell memory formation after mild COVID-19. TCRdb reprocessed the 5' RACE reads with MiXCR, giving one entry per CDR3 protein. The sample has about 360,000 distinct CDR3 sequences, 10% to 15% seen once. Sequencing input: PBMCs or a T cell subset sorted from them (not recorded which). The receptors stem from a man aged 18-30 years who had mild COVID-19 (a few samples of this study predate the infection). Cell type and time point are not known.

This clonotype was counted only a few times. One junction end does not reproduce the germline sequence, and a read error may be involved. This chain uses TRBV2 with TRBJ2-3; possibly TRBD2 for D (6 bases). The CDR3 is 16 amino acids. The germline V gene has CDR1 SNHLY and CDR2 FYNNEI. The CDR3 here is CASSEVAVTSTDTQYF. In DNA form, the CDR3 reads TGTGCCAGCAGCGAAGTAGCGGTGACTAGCACAGATACGCAGTATTTT.

The chain couples TRBV28 to TRBJ2-2; TRBD1 matches at 8 bases. V lost 5 bases to trimming and J lost 6 bases; unmatched junction nucleotides: 5. The CDR3 is 14 amino acids. CDR1 is MDHEN and CDR2 is SYDVKM in the germline V gene. The CDR3 sequence: CASSPDRASGELFF. CDR3 bases: TGTGCCAGCAGTCCGGACAGGGCCTCCGGGGAGCTGTTTTTT. Complete variable domain (other parts from reference TRBV28 and TRBJ2-2): DVKVTQSSRYLVKRTGEKVFLECVQDMDHENMFWYRQDPGLGLRLIYFSYDVKMKEKGDIPEGYSVSREKKERFSLILESASTNQTSMYLCASSPDRASGELFFGEGSRLTVL.

This clonotype was detected only a few times. The chain carries TRBV9 and TRBJ1-5, with D perhaps matching TRBD1 (5 bases). Germline values: CDR1 SGDLS, CDR2 YYNGEE. The V end was cut by 4 bases, the J end by 2 bases, with 19 bases between. This CDR3 is built from 17 residues. In nucleotides, the CDR3 is TGTGCCAGCAGCCAGTGGGGGAGAGGTCCCGGCAATCAGCCCCAGCATTTT. It translates to CASSQWGRGPGNQPQHF.

This clonotype was seen a handful of times. This chain uses TRBV6-1 with TRBJ2-7; D unclear. The CDR3 sequence is 13 residues long. Germline lookup yields CDR1 MNHNS and CDR2 SASEGT. Trimming stripped 2 bases from V and 2 bases from J, with 7 bases between. CDR3 nucleotides: TGTGCCAGCAGTGAACTACTCGCCTACGAGCAGTACGTC. It encodes CASSELLAYEQYV.

The chain carries TRBV18 and TRBJ2-5, with D unresolved. V shed 0 bases and J shed 5 bases, with 13 bases lying between them. Germline V gene data show CDR1 as KGHSH and CDR2 as LQKENI. The CDR3 consists of 15 residues. DNA for the CDR3: TGTGCCAGCTCACCACCTGAAACTGCCTACGAGACCCAGTACTTC. Its translation: CASSPPETAYETQYF.

This clonotype was detected only a few times. V and J are TRBV6-2 or TRBV6-3 and TRBJ1-3; D uncertain. Trimming took off 2 bases at V and 4 bases at J, with 3 bases between the two ends. The CDR3 has 12 residues. Germline V gives CDR1 MNHEY, CDR2 SVGEGT. The CDR3 reads CASSYPGNTIYF. CDR3 nucleotide sequence: TGTGCCAGCAGTTACCCCGGAAACACCATATATTTT.

The chain is built from TRBV4-3 and TRBJ1-4; D gene uncertain. Trimming removed 0 bases at V and 0 bases at J, with 8 bases between. CDR1 and CDR2 (germline): LGHNA, YSLEER. CDR3 length equals 16 residues. For the CDR3, the DNA is TGCGCCAGCAGCCAAGATTGGAGGACAACTAATGAAAAACTGTTTTTT. The encoded protein is CASSQDWRTTNEKLFF.

V and J are TRBV20-1 and TRBJ2-7; D gene unclear. The V end was cut by 1 base, the J end by 3 bases, with 13 bases between. Germline V gene sequence: CDR1 DFQATT, CDR2 SNEGSKA (reference sequence). CDR3 size: 14 residues. The CDR3 region has the DNA TGCAGTGCTAGAGCCCCCTCGAACATCTACGAGCAGTACTTC. This encodes CSARAPSNIYEQYF.

On this clonotype: The junction departs from the called germline gene at one end, perhaps through a read error. The chain employs TRBV7-7 and TRBJ1-2; D ambiguous. The CDR3 covers 16 residues. Germline V gene sequence: CDR1 SSHAT, CDR2 FNYEAQ (reference sequence). The CDR3 nucleotides are TGTGCTAGCAACCCTAGTCGACACGGCGATAACTATGGCTACACCTTC. Translation gives CASNPSRHGDNYGYTF.

This clonotype was detected a few times. The chain uses TRBV6-5 and TRBJ2-3; TRBD2 might be the D (5 bases). CDR1 and CDR2 from the germline V gene are MNHEY and SVGAGI. V lost 0 bases to trimming and J lost 7 bases, with 14 bases between them. This CDR3 is 15 amino acids long. CDR3 bases: TGTGCCAGCAGTTACTCTGTAGGCCTAGCTTATACGCAGTATTTT. It codes for CASSYSVGLAYTQYF.

This clonotype was seen at least ten times. The chain combines TRBV12-3 or TRBV12-4 with TRBJ2-1; no reliable D call. The CDR3 has 16 residues. V lost 6 bases to trimming and J lost 1 base, with 16 bases between them. The CDR3 DNA is TGTGCCAGCAGCTTCTCGAGGCGGTTATCCTACAATGAGCAGTTCTTC. This encodes CASSFSRRLSYNEQFF.

As concerns this clonotype: One junction end disagrees with the germline gene, perhaps due to a read error. The V call is TRBV4-1, the J call TRBJ1-4; D uncertain. Germline lookup yields CDR1 MGHRA and CDR2 YSYEKL. The CDR3 is made up of 12 amino acids. The CDR3 protein is CASRGWMEKLYF. CDR3 nucleotides: TGCGCCAGCAGGGGGTGGATGGAAAAACTGTATTTT.

This clonotype came up a few times. CDR3: CASRMGYNEQFF. CDR3 nucleotide sequence: TGTGCCAGCCGAATGGGGTACAATGAGCAGTTCTTC. The genes are TRBV28 and TRBJ2-1; D remains ambiguous. The CDR3 totals 12 residues. V lost 8 bases and J 4 bases, leaving 9 bases between the germline ends. Germline V gives CDR1 MDHEN, CDR2 SYDVKM.

At least ten counts were recorded for this clonotype. CDR3 nucleotides: TGTGCCAGCAGTCCAGGGGGGAGCAATCAGCCCCAGCATTTT. Translating it yields CASSPGGSNQPQHF. This chain joins TRBV7-2 and TRBJ1-5; 7 nucleotides line up with TRBD1. Germline CDR1 SGHTA, CDR2 FQGNSA. V lost 6 bases, J lost 1 base, and 3 bases stayed unmatched. The CDR3 extends over 14 amino acids.

This clonotype has just a few counts. The gene calls are TRBV12-3 or TRBV12-4 and TRBJ1-1, with D possibly matching TRBD1 (5 bases). The CDR3 spans 13 residues. With 4 bases removed from V and 4 bases from J, the gap between germline ends came to 10 bases. The CDR3 reads CASSWAQGTEAFF. In DNA, the CDR3 is TGTGCCAGCAGTTGGGCCCAGGGCACTGAAGCTTTCTTT.

This clonotype has only one observation. The chain is built from TRBV18 and TRBJ2-7; possibly TRBD2 for D (5 bases). With 2 bases removed from V and 3 bases from J, the gap between germline ends came to 11 bases. The CDR3 runs to 14 residues. The germline V gene encodes CDR1 KGHSH and CDR2 LQKENI. The CDR3 here is CASSPSDGGYEQYF. The CDR3 DNA is TGTGCCAGCTCACCATCGGACGGAGGCTACGAGCAGTACTTC.

As to this clonotype: The CDR3 end shows no conserved phenylalanine or tryptophan, and so a read error is likely. This chain uses TRBV7-9 with TRBJ1-5, with D possibly TRBD1 on 5 matching bases. Trimming stripped 1 base from V and 5 bases from J, with 15 bases between. Germline-derived CDR1 and CDR2 are SEHNR and FQNEAQ (reference sequence). This CDR3 is built from 16 residues. For the CDR3, the DNA is TGTGCCAGCAGCTTAGTTATCGGCAGGGAAGATCAGCCCCAGCATATT. It yields the protein CASSLVIGREDQPQHI.

The table lists this clonotype with a few counts. The J gene is TRBJ1-5, the V gene TRBV4-2; D call uncertain. The germline V and J ends were trimmed by 0 bases and 0 bases, with 15 bases remaining between them. Germline CDR1 is LGHNA and CDR2 is YNFKEQ. This CDR3 has 18 amino acids. The CDR3 DNA follows: TGTGCCAGCAGCCAAGATCCCCCTACTGATGTTAGCAATCAGCCCCAGCATTTT. It yields the protein CASSQDPPTDVSNQPQHF.